The clone carrying this T cell receptor beta chain was detected many times. Its antigen remains unidentified. The CDR3 is made up of 12 amino acids. The germline V gene has CDR1 LNHDA and CDR2 SQIVND (reference sequence). Trimming removed 5 bases at V and 1 base at J, with 5 bases between. The sample comes from a study of liver allograft versus peripheral blood T cells. Study information: The authors compared T cell receptor repertoires in transplanted livers with recipients' peripheral blood repertoires. Study-wide findings and caveats: Repertoires found inside liver allografts reportedly differed from T cell receptor repertoires in peripheral blood.

MiXCR was run by TCRdb on the reads, yielding one entry per CDR3 protein. Here the sample spans 5,600 or so distinct CDR3 sequences, less than 20% being singletons. The chain uses TRBV19 and TRBJ1-1; D might be TRBD1 (5 bases). The receptor was derived from a human patient who had a liver transplant. The graft donor may account for some of the T cells. The CDR3 loop is CASSDRNTEAFF. The DNA of the CDR3 is TGTGCCAGTAGTGACAGGAACACTGAAGCTTTCTTT.